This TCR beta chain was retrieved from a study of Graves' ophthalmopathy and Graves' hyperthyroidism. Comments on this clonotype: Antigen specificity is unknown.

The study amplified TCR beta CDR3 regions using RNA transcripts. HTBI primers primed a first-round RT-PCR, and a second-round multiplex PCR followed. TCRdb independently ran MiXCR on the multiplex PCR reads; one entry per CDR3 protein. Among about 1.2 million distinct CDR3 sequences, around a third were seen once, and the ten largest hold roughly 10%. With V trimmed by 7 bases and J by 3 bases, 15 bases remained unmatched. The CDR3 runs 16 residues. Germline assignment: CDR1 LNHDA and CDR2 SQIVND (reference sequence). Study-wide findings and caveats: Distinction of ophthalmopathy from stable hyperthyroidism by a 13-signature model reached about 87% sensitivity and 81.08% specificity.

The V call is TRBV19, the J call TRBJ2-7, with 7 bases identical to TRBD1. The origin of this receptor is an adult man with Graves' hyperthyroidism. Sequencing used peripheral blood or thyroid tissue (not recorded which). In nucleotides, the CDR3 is TGTGCCAGTAAAGGGACCGCAGGGGGTCTAAACTACGAGCAGTACTTC. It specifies CASKGTAGGLNYEQYF.